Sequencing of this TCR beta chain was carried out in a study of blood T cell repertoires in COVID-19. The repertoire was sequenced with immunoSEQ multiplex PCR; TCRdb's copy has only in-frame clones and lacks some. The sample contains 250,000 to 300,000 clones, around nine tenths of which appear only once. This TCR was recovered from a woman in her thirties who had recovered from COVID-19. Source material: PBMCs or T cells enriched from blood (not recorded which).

The CDR3, as DNA: TGTGCCAGCAGTTTTTTGGAGGGAATGGGTCAGCCCCAGCATTTT. Translating gives CASSFLEGMGQPQHF. The J gene is TRBJ1-5, the V gene TRBV28; no clear D gene. The CDR3 is made up of 15 amino acids. In germline, CDR1 is MDHEN, CDR2 SYDVKM. V lost 3 bases and J lost 6, with 15 bases in between.